This T cell receptor (beta chain) was retrieved from a study of vaccination and CD4 T cells after COVID-19. Study background: Cellular stimulation was performed using overlapping spike peptides derived from SARS-CoV-2, HCoV-NL63, HCoV-OC43 and HCoV-229E.

Notes on this clonotype: No antigen is known for it.

An Oncomine TCR Beta short-read assay was used to sequence the DNA from cultured CD4+ T cells. Cultured CD4+ T cells yielded the extracted genomic DNA. TCRdb fed the PCR reads into MiXCR, producing one record per CDR3 protein. The repertoire holds under 15,000 distinct CDR3 sequences, under 60% seen once, with approximately 12% in the top ten. The CDR3 is 14 amino acids. Trimming pared 3 bases from V and 0 bases from J, leaving 11 bases between. Germline V gives CDR1 DFQATT, CDR2 SNEGSKA (reference sequence). The treatment is: roughly nine-day PBMC culture with coronavirus spike peptide pools or control peptides (ViraFEST assay).

The sequence was obtained from a human donor who had recovered from COVID-19. The sequenced sample consisted of CD4+ T cells from blood, cultured in vitro. This rearrangement joins TRBV20-1 to TRBJ1-2; tentative D call: TRBD1 (6 bases). The CDR3 protein is CSARRGITNYGYTF. CDR3 bases: TGCAGTGCTAGGAGGGGGATTACTAACTATGGCTACACCTTC.